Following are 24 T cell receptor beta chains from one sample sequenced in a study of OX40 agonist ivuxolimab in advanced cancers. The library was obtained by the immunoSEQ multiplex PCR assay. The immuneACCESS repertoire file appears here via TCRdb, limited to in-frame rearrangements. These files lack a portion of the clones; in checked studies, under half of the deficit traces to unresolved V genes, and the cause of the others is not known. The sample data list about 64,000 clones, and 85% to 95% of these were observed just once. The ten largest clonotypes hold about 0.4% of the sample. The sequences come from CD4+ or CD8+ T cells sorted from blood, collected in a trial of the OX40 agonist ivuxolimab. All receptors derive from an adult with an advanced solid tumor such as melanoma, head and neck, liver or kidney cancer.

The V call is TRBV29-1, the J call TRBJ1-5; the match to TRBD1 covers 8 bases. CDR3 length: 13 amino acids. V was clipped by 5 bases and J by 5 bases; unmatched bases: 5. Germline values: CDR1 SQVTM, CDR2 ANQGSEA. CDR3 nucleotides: TGCAGCGTTCAGGACAGGGCGGATCAGCCCCAGCATTTT. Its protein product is CSVQDRADQPQHF. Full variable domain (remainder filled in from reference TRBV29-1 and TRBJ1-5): SAVISQKPSRDICQRGTSLTIQCQVDSQVTMMFWYRQQPGQSLTLIATANQGSEATYESGFVIDKFPISRPNLTFSTLTVSNMSPEDSSIYLCSVQDRADQPQHFGDGTRLSIL.

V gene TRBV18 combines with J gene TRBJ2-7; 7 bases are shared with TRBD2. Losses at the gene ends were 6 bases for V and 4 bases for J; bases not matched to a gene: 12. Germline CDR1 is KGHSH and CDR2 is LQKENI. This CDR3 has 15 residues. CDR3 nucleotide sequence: TGTGCCAGCTCCCCATCAGGCGGGGGAATATACGAGCAGTACTTC. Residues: CASSPSGGGIYEQYF.

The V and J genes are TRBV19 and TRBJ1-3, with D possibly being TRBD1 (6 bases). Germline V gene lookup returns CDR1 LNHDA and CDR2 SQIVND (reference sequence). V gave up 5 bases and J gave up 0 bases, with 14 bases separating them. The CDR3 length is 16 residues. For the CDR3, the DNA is TGTGCCAGTAGTTCAGGACAGCCTCTCTCTGGAAACACCATATATTTT. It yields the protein CASSSGQPLSGNTIYF.

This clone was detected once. The CDR3: CASSYGQGAETQYF. DNA of the CDR3: TGTGCCAGCAGCTACGGACAGGGGGCTGAGACCCAGTACTTC. The chain uses TRBV5-4 and TRBJ2-5; 11 positions agree with TRBD1. The length of the CDR3 is 14 residues. With 3 bases clipped from V and 5 bases from J, the junction kept 3 bases outside the gene matches. Germline values: CDR1 SGHNT, CDR2 YYREEE (reference sequence).

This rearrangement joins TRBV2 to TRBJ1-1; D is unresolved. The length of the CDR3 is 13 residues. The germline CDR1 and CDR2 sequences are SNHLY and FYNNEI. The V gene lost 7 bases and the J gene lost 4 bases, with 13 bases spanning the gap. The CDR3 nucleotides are TGTGCCAGCAAGGCCTTGGACCCCACTGAAGCTTTCTTT. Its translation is CASKALDPTEAFF.

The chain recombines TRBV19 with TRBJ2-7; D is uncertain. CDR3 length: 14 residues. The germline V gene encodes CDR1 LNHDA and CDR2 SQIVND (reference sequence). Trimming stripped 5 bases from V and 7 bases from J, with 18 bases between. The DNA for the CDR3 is TGTGCCAGTAGTCCCGGCGCAAACGTGGGGGAGCAGTACTTC. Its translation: CASSPGANVGEQYF.

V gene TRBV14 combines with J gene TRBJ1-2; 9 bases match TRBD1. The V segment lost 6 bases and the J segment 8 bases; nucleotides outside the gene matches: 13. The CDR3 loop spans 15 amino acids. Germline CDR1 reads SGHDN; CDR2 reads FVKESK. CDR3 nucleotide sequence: TGTGCCAGCAGTGCTGGGACAGGGCCTGGTGGGGGCTACACCTTC. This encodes CASSAGTGPGGGYTF. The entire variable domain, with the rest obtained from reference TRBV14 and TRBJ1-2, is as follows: EAGVTQFPSHSVIEKGQTVTLRCDPISGHDNLYWYRRVMGKEIKFLLHFVKESKQDESGMPNNRFLAERTGGTYSTLKVQPAELEDSGVYFCASSAGTGPGGGYTFGSGTRLTVV.

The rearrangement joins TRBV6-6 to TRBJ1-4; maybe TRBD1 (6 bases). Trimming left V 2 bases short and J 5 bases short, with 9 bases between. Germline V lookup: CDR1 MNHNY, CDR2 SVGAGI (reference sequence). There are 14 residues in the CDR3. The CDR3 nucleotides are TGTGCCAGCAGTTACCGGCAGGGGAATGAAAAACTGTTTTTT. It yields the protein CASSYRQGNEKLFF.

The CDR3 coding sequence is TGTGCCAGCAGTAGACAACACTCTGGAAACACCATATATTTT. Protein: CASSRQHSGNTIYF. The chain links TRBV6-5 to TRBJ1-3; D gene uncertain. The V gene's germline CDR1 is MNHEY and CDR2 SVGAGI. The V and J ends lost 5 bases and 0 bases respectively, with 8 bases between them. The CDR3 has 14 residues.

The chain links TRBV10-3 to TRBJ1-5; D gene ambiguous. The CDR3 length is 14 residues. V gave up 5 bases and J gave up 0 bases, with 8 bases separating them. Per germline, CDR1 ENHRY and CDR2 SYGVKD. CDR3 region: CAISLGYSNQPQHF. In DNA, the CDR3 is TGTGCCATCAGTTTAGGGTATAGCAATCAGCCCCAGCATTTT.

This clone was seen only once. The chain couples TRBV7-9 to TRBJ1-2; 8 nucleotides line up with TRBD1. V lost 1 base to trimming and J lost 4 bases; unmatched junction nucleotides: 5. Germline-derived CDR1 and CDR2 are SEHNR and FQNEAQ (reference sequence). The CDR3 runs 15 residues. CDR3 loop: CASSLDGTGLYGYTF. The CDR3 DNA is TGTGCCAGCAGCTTAGACGGGACAGGCCTCTATGGCTACACCTTC.

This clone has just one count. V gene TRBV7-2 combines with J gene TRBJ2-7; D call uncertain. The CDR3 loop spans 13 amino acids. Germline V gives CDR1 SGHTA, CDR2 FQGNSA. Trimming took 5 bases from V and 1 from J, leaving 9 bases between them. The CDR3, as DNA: TGTGCCAGCAGCCTGGACCAGTCCTACGAGCAGTACTTC. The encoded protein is CASSLDQSYEQYF. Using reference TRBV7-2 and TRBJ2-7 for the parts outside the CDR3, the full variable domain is GAGVSQSPSNKVTEKGKDVELRCDPISGHTALYWYRQSLGQGLEFLIYFQGNSAPDKSGLPSDRFSAERTGGSVSTLTIQRTQQEDSAVYLCASSLDQSYEQYFGPGTRLTVT.

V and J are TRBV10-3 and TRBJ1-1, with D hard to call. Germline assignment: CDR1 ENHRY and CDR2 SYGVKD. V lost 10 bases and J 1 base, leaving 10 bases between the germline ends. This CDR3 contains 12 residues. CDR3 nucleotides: TGTGCCACCTTCGACGGGAACACTGAAGCTTTCTTT. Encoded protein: CATFDGNTEAFF.

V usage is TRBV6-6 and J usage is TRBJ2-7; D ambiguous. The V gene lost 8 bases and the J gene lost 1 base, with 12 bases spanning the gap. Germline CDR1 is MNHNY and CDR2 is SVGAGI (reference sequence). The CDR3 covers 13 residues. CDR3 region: CASLGQRSYEQYF. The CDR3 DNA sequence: TGTGCCAGCCTAGGTCAGAGATCCTACGAGCAGTACTTC.

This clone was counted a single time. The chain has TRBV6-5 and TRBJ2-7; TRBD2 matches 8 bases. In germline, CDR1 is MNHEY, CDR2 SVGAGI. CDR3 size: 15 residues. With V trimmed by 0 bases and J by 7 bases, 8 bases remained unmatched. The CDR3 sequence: CASSYSIGTRIEQYF. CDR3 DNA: TGTGCCAGCAGTTACTCGATCGGGACTAGGATTGAGCAGTACTTC.

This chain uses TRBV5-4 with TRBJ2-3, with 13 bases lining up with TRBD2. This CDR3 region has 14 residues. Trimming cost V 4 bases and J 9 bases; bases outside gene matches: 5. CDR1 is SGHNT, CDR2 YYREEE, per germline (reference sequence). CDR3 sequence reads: CASSLGTSGNTQYF. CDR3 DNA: TGTGCCAGCAGCCTCGGGACTAGCGGGAACACGCAGTATTTT.

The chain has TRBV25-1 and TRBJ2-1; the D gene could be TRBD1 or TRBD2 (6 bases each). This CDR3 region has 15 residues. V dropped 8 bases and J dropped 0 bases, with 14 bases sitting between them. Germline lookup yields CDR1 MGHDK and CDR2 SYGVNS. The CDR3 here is CASSSGASSYNEQFF. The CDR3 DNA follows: TGTGCCAGCTCCTCGGGGGCTAGCTCCTACAATGAGCAGTTCTTC.

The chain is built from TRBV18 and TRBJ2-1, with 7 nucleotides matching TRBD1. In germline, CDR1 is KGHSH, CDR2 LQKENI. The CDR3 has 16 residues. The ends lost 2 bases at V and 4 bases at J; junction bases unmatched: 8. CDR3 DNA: TGTGCCAGCTCACCATTCAAGGGGGCTTCATACAATGAGCAGTTCTTC. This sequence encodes CASSPFKGASYNEQFF.

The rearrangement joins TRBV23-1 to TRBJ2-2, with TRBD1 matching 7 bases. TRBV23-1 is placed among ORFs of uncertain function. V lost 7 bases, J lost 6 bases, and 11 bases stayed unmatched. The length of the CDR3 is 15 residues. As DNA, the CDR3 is TGCGCCAGCAAATTACAGGGGTATAACGCCGGGGAGCTGTTTTTT. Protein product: CASKLQGYNAGELFF.

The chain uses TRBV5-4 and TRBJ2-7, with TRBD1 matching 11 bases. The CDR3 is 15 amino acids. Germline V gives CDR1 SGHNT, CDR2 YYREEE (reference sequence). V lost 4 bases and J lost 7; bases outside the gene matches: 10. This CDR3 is CASSGRTGGLSEQYF. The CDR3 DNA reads TGTGCCAGCAGCGGCAGGACAGGGGGCTTAAGTGAGCAGTACTTC.

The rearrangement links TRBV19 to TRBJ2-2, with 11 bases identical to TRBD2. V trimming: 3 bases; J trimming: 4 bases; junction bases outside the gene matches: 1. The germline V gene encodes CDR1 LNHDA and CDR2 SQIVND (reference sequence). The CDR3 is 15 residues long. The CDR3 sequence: CASSISGRATGELFF. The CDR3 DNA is TGTGCCAGTAGTATTAGCGGGAGGGCCACCGGGGAGCTGTTTTTT.

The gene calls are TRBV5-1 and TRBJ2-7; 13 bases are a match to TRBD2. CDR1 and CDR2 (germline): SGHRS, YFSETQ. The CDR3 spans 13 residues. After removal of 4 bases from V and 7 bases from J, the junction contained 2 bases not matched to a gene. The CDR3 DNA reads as TGCGCCAGCAGCCCGGGACTAGCGGGGGAGCAGTACTTC. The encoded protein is CASSPGLAGEQYF.

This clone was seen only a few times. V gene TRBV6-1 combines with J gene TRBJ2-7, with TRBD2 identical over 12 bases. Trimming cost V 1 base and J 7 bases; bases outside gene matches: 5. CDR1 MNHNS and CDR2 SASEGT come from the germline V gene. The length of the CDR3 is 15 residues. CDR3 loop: CASSEETSGSREQYF. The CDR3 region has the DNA TGTGCCAGCAGTGAAGAGACTAGCGGGAGTCGTGAGCAGTACTTC.

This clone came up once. DNA for the CDR3: TGTGCCAGCAGTCAAGGGGACTATGGCTACACCTTC. Translating gives CASSQGDYGYTF. The rearrangement links TRBV2 to TRBJ1-2, with D maybe TRBD1 (5 bases). The CDR3 contains 12 residues. Germline loops: CDR1 SNHLY, CDR2 FYNNEI. V lost 5 bases to trimming and J lost 3 bases, with 7 bases between them.